A selection of T cell receptor beta chains follows, all from one sample in a study of cytomegalovirus exposure and HLA in healthy donors. Assay: immunoSEQ multiplex PCR; the TCRdb copy retains only in-frame clones and omits some. This sample carries about 100,000 clones, roughly 71% of them seen once, and the ten largest clones take roughly a tenth. The sequencing input was PBMCs. The receptors derive from a man aged 50 or older in good health and CMV-seronegative. Both conserved end residues are part of each CDR3. Each record gives: V gene, D gene, CDR3 length, clone size, J gene, CDR3 DNA, CDR3 protein. A D gene is named only where the DNA matches it firmly. For some rows the clone size is stated as once, few or many, or as a class when expanded; others skip it.

V: TRBV4-3; D: TRBD2; length: 15; size: -; J: TRBJ2-1; DNA: TGCGCCAGCAGCCAAATAGCGGGACCCTACAATGAGCAGTTCTTC; CDR3: CASSQIAGPYNEQFF
V: TRBV30; D: -; length: 14; size: -; J: TRBJ2-3; DNA: TGTGCCTGGAGGTCGGGGTTTGGGACAGATACGCAGTATTTT; CDR3: CAWRSGFGTDTQYF
V: TRBV6-5; D: TRBD2; length: 14; size: -; J: TRBJ2-1; DNA: TGTGCCAGCAGCCTTAGCGGGAGGGCCGGTGAGCAGTTCTTC; CDR3: CASSLSGRAGEQFF
V: TRBV4-1; D: -; length: 14; size: -; J: TRBJ2-7; DNA: TGCGCCAGCAGCCAAGGGTCGGGGGTCCTCGAGCAGTACTTC; CDR3: CASSQGSGVLEQYF
V: TRBV7-3; D: -; length: 15; size: -; J: TRBJ1-5; DNA: TGTGCCAGCAGCTTAAATGGGGGCGCCGGTCAGCCCCAGCATTTT; CDR3: CASSLNGGAGQPQHF
V: TRBV19; D: -; length: 19; size: once; J: TRBJ2-3; DNA: TGTGCCAGTAGTGCCATGCCGGGACAGGGACGGACTAGCTCGGACTCGCAGTATTTT; CDR3: CASSAMPGQGRTSSDSQYF
V: TRBV9; D: -; length: 15; size: -; J: TRBJ1-3; DNA: TGTGCCAGCAGCGAGGAGTCGTACTCTGGAAACACCATATATTTT; CDR3: CASSEESYSGNTIYF
V: TRBV28; D: -; length: 16; size: -; J: TRBJ1-5; DNA: TGTGCCAGCAGTTACAGGGAGTGGGTCATGAATCAGCCCCAGCATTTT; CDR3: CASSYREWVMNQPQHF
V: TRBV6-5; D: TRBD1; length: 14; size: -; J: TRBJ1-1; DNA: TGTGCCAGCAGTTACAGGGGACAGGGAACTGAAGCTTTCTTT; CDR3: CASSYRGQGTEAFF
V: TRBV9; D: TRBD1; length: 17; size: -; J: TRBJ2-7; DNA: TGTGCCAGCAGCGTAGCCACTCCGGGACAGGGCTCCTACGAGCAGCACTTC; CDR3: CASSVATPGQGSYEQHF
V: TRBV6-1; D: TRBD1; length: 14; size: -; J: TRBJ2-5; DNA: TGTGCCAGCGGTCCGATAAACAGGGGTGAGACCCAGTACTTC; CDR3: CASGPINRGETQYF
V: TRBV28; D: -; length: 15; size: once; J: TRBJ1-1; DNA: TGTGCCAGCAGTGGGGCGGAACGAGTAGACACTGAAGCTTTCTTT; CDR3: CASSGAERVDTEAFF
V: TRBV29-1; D: TRBD1; length: 14; size: -; J: TRBJ2-1; DNA: TGCAGCGTCGGACAGGGGAGGCTGGACAATGAGCAGTTCTTC; CDR3: CSVGQGRLDNEQFF
V: TRBV6-5; D: -; length: 15; size: -; J: TRBJ1-3; DNA: TGTGCCAGCAGTTACTCGATGCGGGCAGGAAACACCATATATTTT; CDR3: CASSYSMRAGNTIYF
V: TRBV2; D: TRBD2; length: 15; size: -; J: TRBJ2-1; DNA: TGTGCCAGCAGTGATAGGGCGGGGGGGCACAATGAGCAGTTCTTC; CDR3: CASSDRAGGHNEQFF
V: TRBV28; D: -; length: 14; size: -; J: TRBJ2-3; DNA: TGTGCCAGCAGTTTGTCAGGTCCCACAGATACGCAGTATTTT; CDR3: CASSLSGPTDTQYF
V: TRBV15; D: TRBD2; length: 16; size: -; J: TRBJ2-1; DNA: TGTGCCACCAGCAGAGATGCTAGCGGCTCCTACAATGAGCAGTTCTTC; CDR3: CATSRDASGSYNEQFF
V: TRBV18; D: -; length: 14; size: -; J: TRBJ1-2; DNA: TGTGCCAGCTCCCGGGGGGAAGCTAACTATGGCTACACCTTC; CDR3: CASSRGEANYGYTF
V: TRBV19; D: TRBD1; length: 14; size: few; J: TRBJ2-5; DNA: TGTGCCAGTTCCTTTGGGACAGCGCAAGAGACCCAGTACTTC; CDR3: CASSFGTAQETQYF
V: TRBV2; D: TRBD1; length: 17; size: -; J: TRBJ1-2; DNA: TGTGCCAGCCACGAAACGGTCACGACAGGGGCTGTCTATGGCTACACCTTC; CDR3: CASHETVTTGAVYGYTF
V: TRBV2; D: TRBD2; length: 15; size: -; J: TRBJ2-1; DNA: TGTGCCAGCACTCCCGGGACTAGCGTCGGGAATGAGCAGTTCTTC; CDR3: CASTPGTSVGNEQFF
V: TRBV28; D: -; length: 11; size: few; J: TRBJ1-1; DNA: TGTGCCAGCAGTTTGCAGGGTGGAGCTTTCTTT; CDR3: CASSLQGGAFF
V: TRBV9; D: TRBD2; length: 17; size: -; J: TRBJ2-3; DNA: TGTGCCAGCAGCGTAGCTAGCGGGAGAAGTTTTGCAGATACGCAGTATTTT; CDR3: CASSVASGRSFADTQYF
V: TRBV7-2; D: TRBD2; length: 16; size: -; J: TRBJ2-2; DNA: TGTGCCAGCAGCTTTGGTTACGCTAGCGGGACCGGGGAGCTGTTTTTT; CDR3: CASSFGYASGTGELFF
V: TRBV28; D: -; length: 12; size: -; J: TRBJ1-1; DNA: TGTGCCAGCAGTCCGAGGAACACTGAAGCTTTCTTT; CDR3: CASSPRNTEAFF
V: TRBV6-6; D: -; length: 15; size: -; J: TRBJ2-7; DNA: TGTGCCAGCAGTTTTCAGACAGCCTTCTCCTACGAGCAGTACTTC; CDR3: CASSFQTAFSYEQYF
V: TRBV5-1; D: TRBD2; length: 19; size: few; J: TRBJ2-7; DNA: TGCGCCAGCAGTGGAGCCCCTGCCTCGCTTGGGAGGGTGACGGACGAGCAGTACTTC; CDR3: CASSGAPASLGRVTDEQYF
V: TRBV11-2; D: -; length: 14; size: few; J: TRBJ2-1; DNA: TGTGCCAGCCTAGGAAGGGGCGTGAGCAATGAGCAGTTCTTC; CDR3: CASLGRGVSNEQFF
V: TRBV6-6; D: -; length: 13; size: once; J: TRBJ2-7; DNA: TGTGCCAGCAGTTACGACACTGCTCGCGAGCAGTACTTC; CDR3: CASSYDTAREQYF